A selection of T cell receptor beta chains follows, all from one sample in a study of sequential checkpoint blockade in melanoma. Only in-frame clones appear in the TCRdb table, and some are missing; sequencing was by immunoSEQ multiplex PCR. The data contain approximately 37,000 clones, approximately 84% of them singletons. The sequences come from CD8+ T cells sorted from blood (inferred from file names), collected from a patient given nivolumab and ipilimumab in sequence. Every receptor here comes from a human donor with melanoma. CDR3s include the opening cysteine and the closing phenylalanine or tryptophan. The D gene is left open where the match is weak. Clone size is given for some rows only: seen once, a few or many times, or a class if the clone is expanded.

V: TRBV10-3
D: TRBD1
size: -
J: TRBJ2-7
DNA: TGTGCCATCAGTGATCCCGACAGGGGACGATACTCCTACGAGCAGTACTTC
CDR3: CAISDPDRGRYSYEQYF

V: TRBV7-9
D: -
size: -
J: TRBJ1-1
DNA: TGTGCCAGCAGCTTAGAACAGGTACCTGAAGCTTTCTTT
CDR3: CASSLEQVPEAFF

V: TRBV2
D: TRBD1
size: -
J: TRBJ2-5
DNA: TGTGCCAGCAGGAACAGGGGGGTTCAAGAGACCCAGTACTTC
CDR3: CASRNRGVQETQYF

V: TRBV23-1
D: TRBD1
size: few
J: TRBJ1-4
DNA: TGCGCCAGCAGACGGACAGGCGAAAGGGATTATGAAAAACTGTTTTTT
CDR3: CASRRTGERDYEKLFF

V: TRBV5-4
D: -
size: few
J: TRBJ2-3
DNA: TGTGCCAGCAGCCCCCGATCGGGAGATACGCAGTATTTT
CDR3: CASSPRSGDTQYF

V: TRBV5-1
D: -
size: -
J: TRBJ2-5
DNA: TGCGCCAGCGAAAAGGACATCGAAGAGACCCAGTACTTC
CDR3: CASEKDIEETQYF

V: TRBV18
D: TRBD2
size: -
J: TRBJ2-5
DNA: TGTGCCAGCTCACCACCTCCGGCTAGCGGGACGGAGACCCAGTACTTC
CDR3: CASSPPPASGTETQYF

V: TRBV27
D: -
size: -
J: TRBJ1-5
DNA: TGTGCCAGCAGCACAGGGAGTTGGGGCAATCAGCCCCAGCATTTT
CDR3: CASSTGSWGNQPQHF

V: TRBV2
D: -
size: -
J: TRBJ1-2
DNA: TGTGCCAGCAGTGGCGAGGTGAGGCAGTATGGCTACACCTTC
CDR3: CASSGEVRQYGYTF

V: TRBV27
D: TRBD2
size: -
J: TRBJ2-7
DNA: TGTGCCAGCAGACTAGCGGGAGGAGGTATCCACGAGCAGTACTTC
CDR3: CASRLAGGGIHEQYF

V: TRBV28
D: -
size: -
J: TRBJ1-1
DNA: TGTGCCAGCAGTCTCTCGGGACTTCCGAACACTGAAGCTTTCTTT
CDR3: CASSLSGLPNTEAFF

V: TRBV6-4
D: TRBD2
size: -
J: TRBJ2-3
DNA: TGTGCCAGCGCAGCGGGGGCCCCCACAGATACGCAGTATTTT
CDR3: CASAAGAPTDTQYF

V: TRBV4-1
D: TRBD1
size: -
J: TRBJ2-7
DNA: TGCGCCAGCAGCCAAGATCAGCGACAGGGGACGTACGAGCAGTACTTC
CDR3: CASSQDQRQGTYEQYF

V: TRBV4-1
D: TRBD1
size: once
J: TRBJ1-1
DNA: TGCGCCAGCAGCCAAGGGGGACAGGGGATGAACACTGAAGCTTTCTTT
CDR3: CASSQGGQGMNTEAFF

V: TRBV27
D: TRBD1
size: -
J: TRBJ2-1
DNA: TGTGCCAGCAGCGACAGGGGCCTTATGGACAATGAGCAGTTCTTC
CDR3: CASSDRGLMDNEQFF

V: TRBV4-1
D: -
size: -
J: TRBJ1-2
DNA: TGCGCCAGCAGCCAAGACCCCGGGTTCTATGGCTACACCTTC
CDR3: CASSQDPGFYGYTF

V: TRBV5-1
D: -
size: -
J: TRBJ1-1
DNA: TGCGCCAGCAGCTTTGGGGGAGGAACTGAAGCTTTCTTT
CDR3: CASSFGGGTEAFF

V: TRBV5-1
D: -
size: -
J: TRBJ2-7
DNA: TGCGCCAGCAGCTTACAGGGTGTCTCCTACGAGCAGTACTTC
CDR3: CASSLQGVSYEQYF

V: TRBV19
D: -
size: -
J: TRBJ2-7
DNA: TGTGCCAGTAGCCCGACTCTTATCTACGAGCAGTACTTC
CDR3: CASSPTLIYEQYF

V: TRBV27
D: -
size: -
J: TRBJ2-1
DNA: TGTGCCAGCAGTTTATCCGCCCCAGGGGATGAGCAGTTCTTC
CDR3: CASSLSAPGDEQFF

V: TRBV19
D: -
size: -
J: TRBJ1-4
DNA: TGTGCCAGTAGTGACGACCCCGGCAGCGCTAATGAAAAACTGTTTTTT
CDR3: CASSDDPGSANEKLFF

V: TRBV27
D: TRBD1
size: -
J: TRBJ2-5
DNA: TGTGCCAGCCGTGATGGACAGGGTAGGGAGACCCAGTACTTC
CDR3: CASRDGQGRETQYF

V: TRBV7-6
D: -
size: -
J: TRBJ1-1
DNA: TGTGCCAGCAGCCTCAACAGGGAAGGAACTGAAGCTTTCTTT
CDR3: CASSLNREGTEAFF

V: TRBV4-2
D: TRBD1
size: once
J: TRBJ1-1
DNA: TGTGCCAGCAGCCAAGATTGGGACAGGGGGGCTTCGGAAGCTTTCTTT
CDR3: CASSQDWDRGASEAFF

V: TRBV15
D: -
size: -
J: TRBJ2-5
DNA: TGTGCCACCAGCAGGGGAGGACAGGGGCTAGCGGGAGCGTACCAAGAGACCCAGTACTTC
CDR3: CATSRGGQGLAGAYQETQYF

V: TRBV5-1
D: -
size: -
J: TRBJ1-1
DNA: TGCGCCAGCAGCCCAGCAGGGTCCCCTGAAGCTTTCTTT
CDR3: CASSPAGSPEAFF

V: TRBV29-1
D: -
size: -
J: TRBJ1-2
DNA: TGCAGCGTTGATTACAGGGATCATGGCTACACCTTC
CDR3: CSVDYRDHGYTF

V: TRBV9
D: TRBD2
size: -
J: TRBJ2-2
DNA: TGTGCCAGCAGCGATAGACTAGCGGGCGCGAACACCGGGGAGCTGTTTTTT
CDR3: CASSDRLAGANTGELFF

V: TRBV9
D: -
size: -
J: TRBJ2-1
DNA: TGTGCCAGCAGCGCCTTTAGCGGTTCTTTGTACAATGAGCAGTTCTTC
CDR3: CASSAFSGSLYNEQFF

V: TRBV7-8
D: -
size: -
J: TRBJ2-7
DNA: TGTGCCAGCAGCCCAAAAACAGGGACGGGCTCCTACGAGCAGTACTTC
CDR3: CASSPKTGTGSYEQYF

V: TRBV28
D: -
size: -
J: TRBJ2-1
DNA: TGTGCCAGCAGCTTCGATGGACGCGGGGTATCCAATGAGCAGTTCTTC
CDR3: CASSFDGRGVSNEQFF

V: TRBV5-1
D: TRBD2
size: once
J: TRBJ2-2
DNA: TGCGCCAGCAGCTCCAGTCCGACTAGCCAAGGGGCCGGGGAGCTGTTTTTT
CDR3: CASSSSPTSQGAGELFF

V: TRBV6-1
D: TRBD1
size: -
J: TRBJ2-5
DNA: TGTGCCAGCAGTGAATGGACAGGGACGGTAGAGACCCAGTACTTC
CDR3: CASSEWTGTVETQYF

V: TRBV13
D: -
size: -
J: TRBJ2-5
DNA: TGTGCCAGCAGCCCCGGCGTGGCGGTTCAAGAGACCCAGTACTTC
CDR3: CASSPGVAVQETQYF

V: TRBV6-1
D: -
size: -
J: TRBJ2-2
DNA: TGTGCCAGCAATAGGGGTGGAACCGGGGAGCTGTTTTTT
CDR3: CASNRGGTGELFF

V: TRBV4-1
D: -
size: -
J: TRBJ2-7
DNA: TGCGCCAGCAGCCAAGAAGGGGCCTCCTACGAGCAGTACTTC
CDR3: CASSQEGASYEQYF

V: TRBV6-4
D: -
size: -
J: TRBJ1-6
DNA: TGTGCCAGCAGCAGGGTCTATAATTCACCCCTCCACTTT
CDR3: CASSRVYNSPLHF

V: TRBV7-8
D: -
size: -
J: TRBJ2-2
DNA: TGTGCCAGCAGCCCCCCCTCCTACACCGGGGAGCTGTTTTTT
CDR3: CASSPPSYTGELFF

V: TRBV5-6
D: TRBD1
size: -
J: TRBJ2-7
DNA: TGTGCCAGCAGCTTGACAGGGGGCGATACCTACGAGCAGTACTTC
CDR3: CASSLTGGDTYEQYF

V: TRBV6-1
D: -
size: -
J: TRBJ2-7
DNA: TGTGCCAGCAGTGTAGGCGGCTCCTACGAGCAGTACTTC
CDR3: CASSVGGSYEQYF

V: TRBV20-1
D: -
size: few
J: TRBJ2-1
DNA: TGCAGTGCTACAGGCTACAATGAGCAGTTCTTC
CDR3: CSATGYNEQFF

V: TRBV29-1
D: -
size: once
J: TRBJ1-2
DNA: TGCAGCGTCGAACGAGGGTCTAACTATGGCTACACCTTC
CDR3: CSVERGSNYGYTF

V: TRBV9
D: -
size: -
J: TRBJ2-1
DNA: TGTGCCAGCAGCGTAGCGGGTTTTTCCTACAATGAGCAGTTCTTC
CDR3: CASSVAGFSYNEQFF

V: TRBV30
D: TRBD1
size: -
J: TRBJ2-7
DNA: TGTGCCTGGAGATCCGGGACAGCCTACGAGCAGTACTTC
CDR3: CAWRSGTAYEQYF

V: TRBV6-1
D: -
size: once
J: TRBJ2-2
DNA: TGTGCCAGCATCGCGGCGACCGGGGAGCTGTTTTTT
CDR3: CASIAATGELFF

V: TRBV5-5
D: -
size: once
J: TRBJ1-1
DNA: TGTGCCAGCAGCTTGGGAGGGTGGGGCACTGAAGCTTTCTTT
CDR3: CASSLGGWGTEAFF

V: TRBV7-6
D: -
size: -
J: TRBJ2-7
DNA: TGTGCCAGCAGCTCCTCAGCCGGAGATTCCTACGAGCAGTACTTC
CDR3: CASSSSAGDSYEQYF

V: TRBV6-1
D: TRBD2
size: -
J: TRBJ2-1
DNA: TGTGCCAGCAGTTCCGGGACTAGCCCCTACAATGAGCAGTTCTTC
CDR3: CASSSGTSPYNEQFF

V: TRBV5-6
D: TRBD1
size: -
J: TRBJ2-3
DNA: TGTGCCAGCAGCCGGGACAGGGTTAAGGCAGATACGCAGTATTTT
CDR3: CASSRDRVKADTQYF

V: TRBV5-4
D: -
size: -
J: TRBJ2-5
DNA: TGTGCCAGCAGCCTTGTGGAGGGGATACAACAGACCCAGTACTTC
CDR3: CASSLVEGIQQTQYF

V: TRBV9
D: -
size: few
J: TRBJ2-1
DNA: TGTGCCAGCAGCCTCGGGGTCTCCAATGAGCAGTTCTTC
CDR3: CASSLGVSNEQFF

V: TRBV19
D: TRBD2
size: once
J: TRBJ2-1
DNA: TGTGCCAGTAGTATAGATCCTGGGGACTACACCTACAATGAGCAGTTCTTC
CDR3: CASSIDPGDYTYNEQFF

V: TRBV7-8
D: TRBD2
size: -
J: TRBJ2-5
DNA: TGTGCCAGCAGCTTAGCTGGGGCGGGGGACCAAGAGACCCAGTACTTC
CDR3: CASSLAGAGDQETQYF

V: TRBV11-3
D: -
size: once
J: TRBJ1-1
DNA: TGTGCCAGCAGCTTAGATCCGTCCAGTACTGAAGCTTTCTTT
CDR3: CASSLDPSSTEAFF

V: TRBV9
D: -
size: -
J: TRBJ2-2
DNA: TGTGCCAGCACACCCCCGGGATCCGGGGAGCTGTTTTTT
CDR3: CASTPPGSGELFF

V: TRBV6-1
D: TRBD2
size: -
J: TRBJ2-5
DNA: TGTGCCAGCAGTGACTGGTTCCGGACTAGCGGGGGGTCCCAGTACTTC
CDR3: CASSDWFRTSGGSQYF

V: TRBV7-6
D: -
size: -
J: TRBJ2-7
DNA: TGTGCCAGCAGCTCGGACAGCAAAGCGGGGGAGCAGTACTTC
CDR3: CASSSDSKAGEQYF

V: TRBV27
D: TRBD2
size: -
J: TRBJ2-1
DNA: TGTGCCAGCAGCCCACTAGCGGGAGAAAAGCCCTACAATGAGCAGTTCTTC
CDR3: CASSPLAGEKPYNEQFF

V: TRBV28
D: TRBD1
size: -
J: TRBJ2-7
DNA: TGTGCCTTCCCAAGGGACAGGGAATACGAGCAGTACTTC
CDR3: CAFPRDREYEQYF